These 24 T cell receptor beta chains originate from one sample sequenced in a study of blood T cell repertoires in COVID-19. Measured with immunoSEQ multiplex PCR; TCRdb has only the in-frame clones, and not every one. The sample includes about 190,000 clones, approximately 84% seen only once; the top ten take roughly 4.6%. Input material: peripheral blood. All receptors come from a woman in her seventies with active or convalescent COVID-19.

This rearrangement joins TRBV29-1 to TRBJ1-2; possibly TRBD1 for D (5 bases). The V end lost 0 bases, the J end lost 4 bases, and 18 bases lay between the germline ends. Germline CDR1 reads SQVTM; CDR2 reads ANQGSEA. This CDR3 is built from 16 residues. DNA for the CDR3: TGCAGCGTTGAAGATCCTGTTATTCAGGGATTCTATGGCTACACCTTC. Its translation: CSVEDPVIQGFYGYTF.

This clone was observed a handful of times. The V and J genes are TRBV12-3 or TRBV12-4 and TRBJ2-4, with D perhaps TRBD2 (5 bases). Trimming took off 6 bases at V and 5 bases at J, with 11 bases between the two ends. The CDR3 is made up of 13 amino acids. For the CDR3, the DNA is TGTGCCAGCAGCCCCGGGGTACAAAACATTCAGTACTTC. Translation: CASSPGVQNIQYF.

This chain connects TRBV5-1 to TRBJ2-3; 10 bases agree with TRBD1. From germline, CDR1 is SGHRS and CDR2 YFSETQ. The junction had 13 bases not matched to a gene; V was cut back by 3 bases and J by 12 bases. The CDR3 has 15 amino acids. The DNA for the CDR3 is TGCGCCAGCAGCTCGGACAGGGGGGAACGACTAGGCCAGTATTTT. It codes for CASSSDRGERLGQYF. The full variable domain, with the rest looked up from reference TRBV5-1 and TRBJ2-3, is KAGVTQTPRYLIKTRGQQVTLSCSPISGHRSVSWYQQTPGQGLQFLFEYFSETQRNKGNFPGRFSGRQFSNSRSEMNVSTLELGDSALYLCASSSDRGERLGQYFGPGTRLTVL.

The chain recombines TRBV10-1 with TRBJ2-7, with 9 positions matching TRBD1. From germline, CDR1 is WNHNN and CDR2 SYGVQD (reference sequence). This CDR3 contains 16 residues. With V trimmed by 6 bases and J by 3 bases, 12 bases remained unmatched. CDR3 region: CASRRAGTGYFYEQYF. In DNA, the CDR3 is TGCGCCAGCAGGAGGGCCGGGACAGGGTATTTCTACGAGCAGTACTTC.

The chain has TRBV11-3 and TRBJ1-1, with 10 bases lining up with TRBD1. The germline gives CDR1 SGHNT, CDR2 YENEEA. The V and J ends lost 1 base and 3 bases, in that order; junction bases with no gene match: 5. This CDR3 comprises 16 residues. Here the CDR3 reads CASSLGTGGGHTEAFF. CDR3 sequence (DNA): TGTGCCAGCAGCTTAGGGACAGGGGGAGGGCACACTGAAGCTTTCTTT.

The rearrangement uses TRBV28 and TRBJ2-2, with 7 bases that match TRBD2. V trimming: 5 bases; J trimming: 7 bases; junction bases outside the gene matches: 13. Germline CDR1 MDHEN, CDR2 SYDVKM. The CDR3 spans 16 residues. In nucleotides, the CDR3 is TGTGCCAGCAGTCCTCCCGGGGAGGGACGCGGCGGGGAGCTGTTTTTT. It translates to CASSPPGEGRGGELFF.

The chain links TRBV28 to TRBJ2-1; tentatively, D is TRBD2 (6 bases). The CDR3 loop spans 12 amino acids. Germline lookup yields CDR1 MDHEN and CDR2 SYDVKM. Trimming took 8 bases from V and 13 from J, leaving 18 bases between them. This chain's CDR3 is CASLIAEGTQFF. The CDR3 DNA follows: TGTGCCAGCTTAATCGCGGAGGGCACACAGTTCTTC.

The chain combines TRBV18 with TRBJ2-1; TRBD2 agrees at 11 bases. Losses at the gene ends were 6 bases for V and 6 bases for J; bases not matched to a gene: 10. CDR1 is KGHSH, CDR2 LQKENI, per germline. CDR3 length: 16 residues. The CDR3: CASSAHPGLAVNEQFF. The CDR3 DNA follows: TGTGCCAGCTCGGCACACCCGGGACTAGCGGTCAATGAGCAGTTCTTC.

This chain links TRBV6-5 with TRBJ2-2; 7 bases match TRBD1. The J segment lost 0 bases and the V segment lost 7 bases, leaving 5 bases of the junction unmatched. CDR1 is MNHEY, CDR2 SVGAGI, per germline. The CDR3 runs 15 residues. The CDR3 nucleotides are TGTGCCAGCACACCGGGACAGCCGAACACCGGGGAGCTGTTTTTT. Translated, it gives CASTPGQPNTGELFF.

The V and J genes are TRBV11-3 and TRBJ2-1; D unclear. From germline, CDR1 is SGHNT and CDR2 YENEEA. The CDR3 spans 14 residues. V lost 1 base to trimming and J lost 9 bases, with 13 bases between them. The CDR3 nucleotides read TGTGCCAGCAGCTTAGGTCAGGTCCCAAGTGAGCAGTTCTTC. Its translation: CASSLGQVPSEQFF.

The chain employs TRBV27 and TRBJ2-1; TRBD2 is a possible D gene (6 bases). This CDR3 spans 14 amino acids. CDR1 and CDR2 (germline): MNHEY, SMNVEV (reference sequence). V was pared by 3 bases and J by 8 bases, with 14 bases between. The chain's CDR3 is CASSFGSSFDEQFF. CDR3 coding DNA: TGTGCCAGCAGTTTCGGGAGCTCATTCGATGAGCAGTTCTTC.

The gene calls are TRBV3-1 (or the pseudogene TRBV3-2) and TRBJ1-3, with D maybe TRBD1 (5 bases). V was shortened by 3 bases and J by 2 bases, with 14 bases between the two germline ends. The CDR3 spans 16 residues. Germline CDR1 LGHDT, CDR2 YNNKEL (reference sequence). The CDR3 sequence is CASSQGTGETGNTIYF. In nucleotides, the CDR3 is TGTGCCAGCAGCCAGGGTACGGGGGAAACTGGAAACACCATATATTTT.

The V and J genes are TRBV19 and TRBJ2-5; 9 bases are shared with TRBD1. V lost 6 bases and J lost 4; bases outside the gene matches: 6. CDR1 and CDR2 from the germline V gene are LNHDA and SQIVND (reference sequence). The CDR3 runs 14 residues. Here the CDR3 DNA reads TGTGCCAGTAGACAACGGGGACAGGGAGAGACCCAGTACTTC. Translated: CASRQRGQGETQYF.

DNA of the CDR3: TGTGCCAGCAGTTTACAGGGCAATACGCAGTATTTT. Amino acid sequence: CASSLQGNTQYF. The V gene is TRBV12-3 or TRBV12-4, the J gene TRBJ2-3; D is possibly TRBD1 (5 bases). Trimming pared 2 bases from V and 7 bases from J, leaving 7 bases between. This CDR3 has 12 residues.

This clone showed up just once. The chain joins TRBV11-3 to TRBJ1-1, with a tentative D call TRBD1 (6 bases). V was pared by 1 base and J by 3 bases, with 18 bases between. CDR3 length equals 17 residues. Germline CDR1 and CDR2: SGHNT and YENEEA. This CDR3 is CASSLGPRGGSYTEAFF. CDR3 DNA: TGTGCCAGCAGCTTAGGGCCAAGAGGGGGATCCTACACTGAAGCTTTCTTT. The whole variable domain, remainder taken from reference TRBV11-3 and TRBJ1-1, is EAGVVQSPRYKIIEKKQPVAFWCNPISGHNTLYWYLQNLGQGPELLIRYENEEAVDDSQLPKDRFSAERLKGVDSTLKIQPAELGDSAVYLCASSLGPRGGSYTEAFFGQGTRLTVV.

The chain links TRBV3-1 (or the pseudogene TRBV3-2) to TRBJ2-5; TRBD2 aligns across 10 bases. This CDR3 comprises 15 residues. After removal of 5 bases from V and 1 base from J, the junction contained 4 bases not matched to a gene. The germline V gene has CDR1 LGHDT and CDR2 YNNKEL (reference sequence). DNA for the CDR3: TGTGCCAGCAGCAAAATAGCGGGAGGCCAAGAGACCCAGTACTTC. Protein sequence: CASSKIAGGQETQYF.

The chain uses TRBV6-5 and TRBJ1-1; 7 bases match TRBD1. The V segment lost 6 bases and the J segment 11 bases; nucleotides outside the gene matches: 6. The CDR3 sequence is 11 residues long. Germline V gene sequence: CDR1 MNHEY, CDR2 SVGAGI. The CDR3 nucleotides read TGTGCCAGCAGGGAGGGGGCAGGGGCTTTCTTT. It translates to CASREGAGAFF.

The V and J genes are TRBV5-1 and TRBJ2-1; 7 nucleotides line up with TRBD2. V lost 0 bases, J lost 8 bases, and 8 bases stayed unmatched. This CDR3 is 15 amino acids long. CDR1 is SGHRS and CDR2 is YFSETQ in the germline V gene. DNA of the CDR3: TGCGCCAGCAGCTTGGGGAGGGGCCGGGGGGATGAGCAGTTCTTC. Translating it yields CASSLGRGRGDEQFF.

This rearrangement joins TRBV11-1 to TRBJ1-6, with 7 bases matching TRBD1. After removal of 5 bases from V and 7 bases from J, the junction contained 8 bases not matched to a gene. CDR1 is SGHAT, CDR2 FQDESV, per germline (reference sequence). This CDR3 comprises 15 residues. DNA for the CDR3: TGTGCCAGCAGCGTAGAAACAGGGGTCAATTCACCCCTCCACTTT. The encoded protein is CASSVETGVNSPLHF. Variable domain in full (rest from reference TRBV11-1 and TRBJ1-6): EAEVAQSPRYKITEKSQAVAFWCDPISGHATLYWYRQILGQGPELLVQFQDESVVDDSQLPKDRFSAERLKGVDSTLKIQPAELGDSAMYLCASSVETGVNSPLHFGNGTRLTVT.

CDR3: CASSQDGTSSEKLFF. Here the CDR3 DNA reads TGTGCCAGCAGCCAAGACGGGACTTCAAGTGAAAAACTGTTTTTT. V usage is TRBV3-1 (or the pseudogene TRBV3-2) and J usage is TRBJ1-4, with D perhaps TRBD1 (5 bases). The CDR3 loop spans 15 amino acids. V was pared by 0 bases and J by 7 bases, with 12 bases between. CDR1 and CDR2 (germline): LGHDT, YNNKEL (reference sequence).

The rearrangement uses TRBV5-1 and TRBJ2-4, with D possibly matching TRBD1 (5 bases). The CDR3 loop spans 14 amino acids. Germline-derived CDR1 and CDR2 are SGHRS and YFSETQ. Trimming left V 0 bases short and J 9 bases short, with 13 bases between. As DNA, the CDR3 is TGCGCCAGCAGCTTGGCCACGACAGTCGGCATTCAGTACTTC. Translating gives CASSLATTVGIQYF. The full variable domain, rest sourced from reference TRBV5-1 and TRBJ2-4, is KAGVTQTPRYLIKTRGQQVTLSCSPISGHRSVSWYQQTPGQGLQFLFEYFSETQRNKGNFPGRFSGRQFSNSRSEMNVSTLELGDSALYLCASSLATTVGIQYFGAGTRLSVL.

V usage is TRBV6-4 and J usage is TRBJ2-3; 10 bases align to TRBD1. CDR1 MRHNA and CDR2 SNTAGT come from the germline V gene. The CDR3 sequence is 15 residues long. After removal of 5 bases from V and 1 base from J, the junction contained 3 bases not matched to a gene. CDR3: CASSKGQGGTDTQYF. CDR3 coding DNA: TGTGCCAGCAGTAAAGGACAGGGGGGCACAGATACGCAGTATTTT.

The chain couples TRBV4-1 to TRBJ2-7; possibly TRBD1 for D (6 bases). V lost 6 bases and J 6 bases, leaving 18 bases between the germline ends. The CDR3 runs 14 residues. The V gene's germline CDR1 is MGHRA and CDR2 YSYEKL. The DNA of the CDR3 is TGCGCCAGCAGTGGGGCGTCGGTCAGGGGCGAGCAGTACTTC. Amino acids: CASSGASVRGEQYF.

Only a few counts were recorded for this clone. The chain combines TRBV7-2 with TRBJ2-3, with 15 nucleotides matching TRBD2. The trim removed 5 bases at V and 5 bases at J, leaving 5 bases unmatched. The CDR3 runs to 16 residues. Germline V CDR1 and CDR2: SGHTA, FQGNSA. The CDR3 loop reads CASSQGLAGGLDTQYF. CDR3 sequence (DNA): TGTGCCAGCAGCCAGGGACTAGCGGGAGGCTTAGATACGCAGTATTTT.